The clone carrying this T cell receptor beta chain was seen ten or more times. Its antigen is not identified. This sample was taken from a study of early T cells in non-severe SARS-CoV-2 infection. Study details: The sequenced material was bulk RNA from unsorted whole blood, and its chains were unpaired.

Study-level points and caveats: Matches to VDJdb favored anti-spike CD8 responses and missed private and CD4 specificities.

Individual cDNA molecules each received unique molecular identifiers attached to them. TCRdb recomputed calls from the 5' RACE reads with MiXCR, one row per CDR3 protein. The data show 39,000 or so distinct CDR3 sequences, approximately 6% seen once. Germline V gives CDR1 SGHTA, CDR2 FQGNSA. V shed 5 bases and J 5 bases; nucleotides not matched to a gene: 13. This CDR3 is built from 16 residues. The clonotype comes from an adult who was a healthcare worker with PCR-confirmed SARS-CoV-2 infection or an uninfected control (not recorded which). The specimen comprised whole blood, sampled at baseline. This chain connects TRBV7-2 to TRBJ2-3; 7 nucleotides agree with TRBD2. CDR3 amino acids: CASSPAFAGVGDTQYF. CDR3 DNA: TGTGCCAGCAGCCCAGCCTTCGCGGGGGTGGGAGATACGCAGTATTTT.